Listed below are T cell receptor beta chains from one sample, sequenced in a study of prognosis after radiotherapy for stage I lung cancer. TCRdb re-called the multiplex PCR reads through MiXCR, storing one row per CDR3 protein. The profile shows roughly 30,000 distinct CDR3 sequences, 25% to 40% of them singletons. The source was PBMCs, collected before or after stereotactic body radiation therapy (not recorded which). The receptors derive from a donor older than 45 with non-small cell lung cancer. The CDR3 runs from the conserved cysteine through the conserved F or W. The D gene is left open where the match is weak. Clone size appears in some rows only: once, few, many, or a class for an expanded clone.

V	J	D	size	DNA	CDR3
TRBV5-4	TRBJ1-4	TRBD1	NA	TGTGCCAGCAGCCTGACAGGGGAAGAAAAACTGTTTTTT	CASSLTGEEKLFF
TRBV7-9	TRBJ2-7	TRBD1	many	TGTGCCAGCAGCTTAGCGTACAGGGGGCGCATCGAGCAGTACTTC	CASSLAYRGRIEQYF
TRBV19	TRBJ2-2	NA	many	TGTGCCAGTACCTCAGGGGCCGGGGAGCTGTTTTTT	CASTSGAGELFF
TRBV9	TRBJ1-1	TRBD1	NA	TGTGCCAGCAGCCCCCCCCCCCCGGACAGGGGTGTCAACACTGAAGCTTTCTTT	CASSPPPPDRGVNTEAFF
TRBV6-1	TRBJ2-1	NA	medium-sized	TGTGCCAGCCTCACATACAATGAGCAGTTCTTC	CASLTYNEQFF
TRBV3-1	TRBJ1-4	NA	many	TGTGCCAGCCGTTCCGCAGGGGAAAAACTGTTTTTT	CASRSAGEKLFF
TRBV7-2	TRBJ1-5	TRBD1	many	TGTGCCAGCAGCTTAGCGGGACAGGGTCATCAGCCCCAGCATTTT	CASSLAGQGHQPQHF
TRBV20-1	TRBJ1-2	NA	NA	TGCAGTGTTAGAGAACCCCGGGGAAGGCTTGGATATGGCTACACCTTC	CSVREPRGRLGYGYTF
TRBV7-9	TRBJ2-2	NA	many	TGTGCCAGCATCCCGGCAGGGTTGAACACCGGGGAGCTGTTTTTT	CASIPAGLNTGELFF
TRBV6-5	TRBJ2-2	NA	NA	TGTGCCAGCAGTTACATGGGGGCTGACGGGGAGCTGTTTTTT	CASSYMGADGELFF
TRBV5-6	TRBJ2-7	NA	many	TGTGCCAGCAGCTTGAAGCTAGCACTCCGCGAGCAGTACTTC	CASSLKLALREQYF
TRBV11-2	TRBJ1-5	TRBD1	many	TGTGCCAGCAGCGCAACAGGGGGTGACCAGCCCCAGCATTTT	CASSATGGDQPQHF
TRBV20-1	TRBJ1-5	TRBD1	many	TGCAGTGCTTCGAGTATAGGGACAGACGATCAGCCCCAGCATTTT	CSASSIGTDDQPQHF
TRBV6-1	TRBJ2-2	NA	many	TGTGCCAGCAGACAGGGAACGAACACCGGGGAGCTGTTTTTT	CASRQGTNTGELFF
TRBV29-1	TRBJ1-2	NA	many	TGCAGCGTTGACGCGAATGGCTACACCTTC	CSVDANGYTF
TRBV6-2/TRBV6-3	TRBJ2-2	NA	NA	TGTGCCAGCAGGGAATGGACTGGGAACACCGGTGAGCTGTTTTTT	CASREWTGNTGELFF
TRBV25-1	TRBJ2-7	NA	many	TGTGCCAGCAGTGAATCGATCAGGGGCGGTTTTGAGCAGTACTTC	CASSESIRGGFEQYF
TRBV7-7	TRBJ2-3	NA	once	TGTGCTAGCATCTTCACAGACACGCAGTATTTT	CASIFTDTQYF
TRBV24-1	TRBJ2-1	TRBD2	many	TGTGCCACCAGTGATGGGACTAGCGGTGGCTCCTACAATGAGCAGTTCTTC	CATSDGTSGGSYNEQFF
TRBV6-1	TRBJ2-6	NA	NA	TGTGCCAGCAGCGGTTTTGGACGGAACTCCGGGTCCAACGTCCTGACTTTC	CASSGFGRNSGSNVLTF
TRBV6-2/TRBV6-3	TRBJ2-5	NA	NA	TGTGCCAAGAGTTGGCAGACCCAAGAGACCCAGTACTTC	CAKSWQTQETQYF
TRBV30	TRBJ2-3	TRBD2	few	TGTGCCTGGGCGGGTACCCTAGCGGGGCACACAGATACGCAGTATTTT	CAWAGTLAGHTDTQYF
TRBV7-9	TRBJ1-2	TRBD1	many	TGTGCCAGCAGCCCCGCCGGACAGGGTGGCTATGGCTACACCTTC	CASSPAGQGGYGYTF
TRBV7-9	TRBJ1-2	NA	many	TGTGCCAGCAGCTTCGGGGGCTATGGCTACACCTTC	CASSFGGYGYTF
TRBV9	TRBJ2-3	TRBD2	many	TGTGCCAGCAGCGTAGGCAGCGGGGGGACAGATACGCAGTATTTT	CASSVGSGGTDTQYF
TRBV7-8	TRBJ2-7	NA	many	TGTGCCAGCAGCTTCACAGCCGTACTATCCTACGAGCAGTACTTC	CASSFTAVLSYEQYF
TRBV5-1	TRBJ2-2	TRBD1	many	TGCGCCAGCAGCTCCGGGACAGGGGCTTACGGGGAGCTGTTTTTT	CASSSGTGAYGELFF
TRBV6-1	TRBJ2-1	NA	medium-sized	TGTGCCAGCAGGGGGACTGGATCCTACAATGAGCAGTTCTTC	CASRGTGSYNEQFF
TRBV15	TRBJ2-5	NA	many	TGTGCCACCAGCAGAGGGGGCTCAGAGACCCAGTACTTC	CATSRGGSETQYF
TRBV7-9	TRBJ1-2	NA	many	TGTGCCAGCAGCCGTAGGGAAGCGGGTGGCTACACCTTC	CASSRREAGGYTF
TRBV7-2	TRBJ1-3	NA	NA	TGTGCCAGCAGGTTAGCTGTAAGGGCACGCTCTGGAAACACCATATATTTT	CASRLAVRARSGNTIYF
TRBV4-3	TRBJ2-2	NA	NA	TGCGCCAGCAGCCAAGAATGGAGTAACACCGGGGAGCTGTTTTTT	CASSQEWSNTGELFF
TRBV7-9	TRBJ1-2	TRBD1	many	TGTGCCAGCAGCTTGGTTACAGGGGGAATAGGTGGCTACACCTTC	CASSLVTGGIGGYTF
TRBV7-9	TRBJ2-1	TRBD2	many	TGTGCCAGCAGCTTAGGTGGGCTAGCGGGGGCGGATGAGCAGTTCTTC	CASSLGGLAGADEQFF
TRBV28	TRBJ1-6	NA	many	TGTGCCAGCAGTTTGCCAAATAATTCACCCCTCCACTTT	CASSLPNNSPLHF
TRBV28	TRBJ2-2	TRBD1	many	TGTGCCAGCAGGACAGGGGCCGACACCGGGGAGCTGTTTTTT	CASRTGADTGELFF
TRBV20-1	TRBJ2-1	TRBD2	many	TGCAGTGCAGTTGCGGGGGGCCTTAGGGAGCAGTTCTTC	CSAVAGGLREQFF
TRBV10-3	TRBJ1-6	NA	many	TGTGCCATCAGTGCGGGAACCAGGGATTCACCCCTCCACTTT	CAISAGTRDSPLHF
TRBV6-2/TRBV6-3	TRBJ2-5	NA	many	TGTGCCAGCAGTTACGGGAAGCAGGAGACCCAGTACTTC	CASSYGKQETQYF
TRBV27	TRBJ1-6	TRBD1	many	TGTGCCAGCAGTTTTTCCGCGACAGGGCCTTATTCACCCCTCCACTTT	CASSFSATGPYSPLHF
TRBV20-1	TRBJ1-1	NA	once	TGCAGCGCTTCACCGGAGGGGCCGTTGAACACTGAAGCTTTCTTT	CSASPEGPLNTEAFF
TRBV5-7	TRBJ1-5	NA	many	TGTGCCAGCAGCTTGTTAGGGGCGAATCAGCCCCAGCATTTT	CASSLLGANQPQHF
TRBV7-6	TRBJ2-3	NA	many	TGTGCCAGCAGCCCCCGACAGGCTAGCACAGATACGCAGTATTTT	CASSPRQASTDTQYF
TRBV29-1	TRBJ1-1	NA	many	TGCAGCGTTGTAGTGGGGGTTGAAGCTTTCTTT	CSVVVGVEAFF
TRBV10-3	TRBJ1-5	NA	many	TGTGCCATCAGTGAAGACAGCTCTCCCCAGCATTTT	CAISEDSSPQHF
TRBV12-3/TRBV12-4	TRBJ2-3	TRBD2	many	TGTGCCAGCAGACCACTAGCGGGCTCAGATACGCAGTATTTT	CASRPLAGSDTQYF